This T cell receptor (beta chain) originates from a study of control samples from healthy donors and cancer patients. Germline V gene lookup returns CDR1 SGHRS and CDR2 YFSETQ. V was shortened by 4 bases and J by 9 bases, with 14 bases between the two germline ends. This CDR3 comprises 13 residues. Clones were read by immunoSEQ multiplex PCR, and TCRdb kept only the in-frame ones, dropping some. The table shows 94,000 or so clones, with around 84% occurring only once. This clone was picked up one time. This receptor was taken from a man aged 65-85 years with lung cancer. The specimen was PBMCs. V gene TRBV5-1 combines with J gene TRBJ2-1; D gene uncertain. DNA for the CDR3: TGCGCCAGCAGCCCAGAGGCAGGCACTGAGCAGTTCTTC. Its protein product is CASSPEAGTEQFF.